This TCR beta chain comes out of a study of T cell responses to AZD1222 COVID-19 vaccine. Whole-study results and caveats: Among AZD1222 vaccinees, only five to seven were seropositive at baseline. Vaccine-associated CD4 TCRs spanned spike, dominant at 160-218 and 743-854. The study found Spike-specific TCR breadth and depth rose after two AZD1222 doses.

The germline V and J ends were trimmed by 5 bases and 2 bases, with 8 bases remaining between them. CDR3 length: 13 amino acids. CDR1 is MNHEY and CDR2 is SVGAGI in the germline V gene. Only in-frame clones appear in the TCRdb table, and some are missing; sequencing was by immunoSEQ multiplex PCR. The sample comprises approximately 99,000 clones, over 85% of which are singletons, and approximately 3.1% rests with the top ten. Of note for this clone: The target antigen is unknown.

V usage is TRBV6-5 and J usage is TRBJ2-3; D not certain. The input for sequencing was peripheral blood, taken on day 0 of MenACWY control vaccination. This sequence originates from an adult in good health. The DNA for the CDR3 is TGTGCCAGCAGTCCCGGCTTCACAGATACGCAGTATTTT. Translated: CASSPGFTDTQYF.